This T cell receptor (beta chain) derives from a study of cytomegalovirus exposure and HLA in healthy donors (TCRdb year 2017). With respect to the entire study: An earlier analysis of roughly 610 of the donors reported about 260 Gb of sequence data and around 100 million unique TCR beta sequences obtained from around 170 million T cells. Approximately 300 gigabases of sequencing data and approximately 91 million unique TCR sequences made up an early release that covered around 640 HLA-typed donors. Among the roughly 400 genotyped donors, about 85% belonged to the genetic ancestry cluster associated with self-reported Caucasian donors. The aim of the study was to test whether cataloging public T cell receptors could identify signatures of past pathogen exposure. Using immunosequencing, the study profiled T cell repertoires from some 670 subjects and related those repertoires to cytomegalovirus serostatus. Besides the first cohort of under 700 subjects, a separate validation cohort made up of over 100 different subjects was used. The study combined high-throughput TCR immunosequencing, statistical association of individual TCRs with disease status, and machine learning to predict cytomegalovirus infection status. To study patterns of TCR occurrence, a later analysis re-analyzed previously published TCR beta repertoires from 666 donors and added high-resolution HLA genotyping. The later analysis used no new phenotypic data to find candidate immune exposures, relying instead on TCR beta sequences and their occurrence across donors. In an earlier analysis of around 540 of the donors, high-throughput TCR beta sequencing was used to judge whether each TCR beta V gene segment behaved as functional or pseudogenic. Alongside the repertoire data, information on donor age, sex, ethnicity and CMV serostatus was compiled. In a later genetic analysis, genome-wide SNP genotypes for 398 of the 666 donors were used, and that subset was treated as a discovery cohort. All discovery cohort repertoires had been generated using a single sequencing platform. HLA typing included class I and class II loci at four-digit resolution. Typing coverage differed by locus: A, B, C, DRB1 and DQB1 were typed in about 629-640 donors, DQA1 in 522, DPA1 in 600 to 610, and DPB1 in 450 to 480. Roughly 5 DR-DQ haplotypes were handled as single units for association and clustering, since linkage in the cohort was strong. Among 398 genotyped donors of the cohort, an average of about 240,000 unique TCR beta nucleotide sequences was sequenced per donor, of which about 19% were non-productive. On the study overall, not on this receptor specifically: In a later analysis, HLA-associated TCR beta chains showed more clonal expansion and lower generation probabilities than non-associated chains that were equally common. In a later analysis, around 17,000 TCR beta sequences were associated with specific HLA alleles at a false discovery rate of 0.05. Immune exposure information for the cohort was limited to CMV serostatus. Correlated functional status among segregating V segments might reflect linkage disequilibrium, but an unknown experimental factor could not be ruled out. In a later analysis, TCR association rates were found to vary across HLA loci, with the most associated TCRs seen for DRB1 alleles and the fewest for HLA-C alleles. The classifier was reported to diagnose cytomegalovirus status with high specificity and sensitivity in both the original and validation cohorts. Several of the top co-occurrence clusters appeared to be linked to parvovirus B19, influenza, CMV and Epstein-Barr virus, according to a later analysis. A cluster of highly shared sequence variants was judged likely to represent a technical artifact of the sequencing pipeline. An association between a missense DCLRE1C variant and V-gene and J-gene trimming of TCR beta chains was found in a later genetic analysis and replicated in an independent cohort. In an earlier analysis of more than 450 of the donors, most TCR beta V segments were observed in productive rearrangements about 87% or about 30% of the time, broadly matching IMGT annotations. Because HLA typing was missing for some donors at each locus, association tests included only the typed subset. Assigning TCR associations to individual alleles was difficult when HLA alleles, especially DR and DQ, strongly co-occurred. A further reported finding was that TCR beta sequences accurately predicted the HLA-A and HLA-B alleles for most subjects in the first cohort. In the study, 150 to 200 TCR beta chains were listed as associated with cytomegalovirus. Most CMV-associated TCR beta chains appeared to be HLA-restricted in a later analysis, and the HLA associations seemed to be driven largely by CMV exposure. Some IMGT-functional V segments, including TRBV6-2 and TRBV6-3, could not be told apart with the 87-base-pair reads, so those segments were excluded. Because counts were too low, seventeen rarely observed V segments, including chromosome 9 orphons, were excluded from the earlier analysis of roughly 580 of the donors. In this cohort, only TCR beta chains were sequenced, and detectable features were limited by the absence of alpha or paired-chain data. In vitro tests confirmed that a few of the cytomegalovirus-associated TCR beta chains recognize cytomegalovirus antigens. According to the authors, the approach could potentially be generalized to other disease states and immunological phenotypes. Most TCR sequences were seen in very few donors, while some public TCRs were found in many individuals. Presence/absence analyses assumed roughly uniform sequencing depth across donors, an assumption that may not hold. A later genetic analysis reported fewer N-insertions in productive TCRs among donors in an Asian-associated ancestry cluster than the roughly 700-donor mean.

The cohort was made up of roughly 670 healthy bone marrow donors. At the time of sampling, every cohort member was nominally healthy, though immune exposures that went unrecorded were likely present. The donor was CMV seronegative and belonged to the group of 350 or so seronegative cohort members. Every donor gave a peripheral blood sample, and the peripheral blood mononuclear cells from that sample were used for TCR beta sequencing. The Qiagen DNeasy Blood Extraction Kit was used to extract genomic DNA from the blood cell samples. The library was generated by the immunoSEQ multiplex PCR assay. For the multiplex PCR, a mixture combining 60 forward primers for TCR Vbeta segments and 13 reverse primers for TCR Jbeta segments was used. The CDR3 region of rearranged TCR beta genes was amplified from genomic DNA by a multiplex PCR assay. Amplified TCR beta libraries were sequenced as 87-base-pair reads on the Illumina HiSeq System. The study's processing was this. A later analysis counted 75 million to 100 million unique TCR beta chains across the 690 or so repertoires, and some 12 million of these chains were shared by at least two donors. Raw reads were error-corrected and collapsed into unique sequences with a nearest-neighbor algorithm that merged closely related sequences to remove PCR and sequencing errors. CDR3 sequences were aligned to IMGT reference sequences to assign V, D and J gene segments. Each retained sequence needed at least a six-nucleotide match to both a V gene segment and a J gene segment. Rearrangements were called productive when the CDR3 lacked stop codons and stayed in frame with V and J; all others were non-productive. Following IMGT convention, CDR3 was defined as the stretch from the second conserved V-encoded cysteine up to the conserved J-encoded phenylalanine. In an earlier analysis of just under 600 of the donors, sequences lacking an unambiguous match to a single V gene segment were excluded. In an earlier analysis of approximately 610 of the donors, V segments were called functional above 56.7% productive rearrangements and were called segregating when the between-donor standard deviation exceeded 5%. To diagnose cytomegalovirus status from the catalog of TCR beta chain sequences, a statistical classification framework was built. In a later analysis, TCR nucleotide sequences were compared against IMGT/GENE-DB human TR gene sequences so that V and J genes could be assigned. The TCRdist pipeline was used in a later analysis to assign CDR3 sequences and most-parsimonious VDJ recombination scenarios. In a later analysis, each TCR beta chain was defined by its CDR3 amino acid sequence together with its V-gene family, and reads lacking a unique V-gene family were excluded. In a later analysis, approximately 590 highly shared, low-generation-probability nucleotide sequences were removed to address suspected cross-contamination and a sequencing artifact. In a later analysis, a clonal expansion index for each public chain was calculated from normalized within-repertoire ranks of inferred template counts. In a later analysis, generation probabilities were computed with a VDJ recombination model fitted to out-of-frame rearrangements, and the resulting probabilities were checked against IGoR. In a later analysis, TCR-TCR, TCR-HLA and TCR-CMV co-occurrence was scored with hypergeometric tests, and a repertoire-size bias correction was applied to TCR pairs. To estimate false discovery rates, a later analysis permuted the HLA or CMV assignments 20 times. In a later analysis, co-occurring TCRs were grouped with DBSCAN, and TCRdist sequence similarity was added when clustering was performed within HLA-allele-positive subsets. Repertoires with fewer than 30,000 or more than 120,000 public chains, plus five repertoires with anomalous nucleotide sharing, were excluded from co-occurrence clustering. The source is immuneACCESS, and TCRdb retained only in-frame sequences with V and J called. Part of the clones is not carried over; for the studies checked, unresolved V genes explain less than half of this, and the remainder is unexplained. The D gene and trimming were derived from the DNA, and the V and J assignments and clone size from that table. Recorded for this sample are fewer than 150,000 clones; 65% to 85% of them occurred a single time. Approximately 1.2% of the sample comes from the top ten.

About this clone: This receptor's antigen is unknown. No much larger clonotype is one base removed from it; base qualities were not supplied.

V has 10 bases trimmed and J has 8 bases trimmed; junction bases matching no gene number 13. The CDR3 spans 14 residues, from the cysteine through the phenylalanine. Just the 42-base CDR3 DNA is kept, in frame starting at base 1. Taken from the germline V gene, the CDR1 and CDR2 loops are MNHNS and SASEGT. The sequence derives from a man aged 50 to 59 in good health and CMV-seronegative. The sequence joins TRBV6-1 to TRBJ2-1; TRBD2 fits 8 bases in the junction. The sequencing sample was made of PBMCs. In nucleotides, the sequence is TGTGCCACCCCCGGGAGTGCGGGAGGAGATGAGCAGTTCTTC. This translates into CATPGSAGGDEQFF.